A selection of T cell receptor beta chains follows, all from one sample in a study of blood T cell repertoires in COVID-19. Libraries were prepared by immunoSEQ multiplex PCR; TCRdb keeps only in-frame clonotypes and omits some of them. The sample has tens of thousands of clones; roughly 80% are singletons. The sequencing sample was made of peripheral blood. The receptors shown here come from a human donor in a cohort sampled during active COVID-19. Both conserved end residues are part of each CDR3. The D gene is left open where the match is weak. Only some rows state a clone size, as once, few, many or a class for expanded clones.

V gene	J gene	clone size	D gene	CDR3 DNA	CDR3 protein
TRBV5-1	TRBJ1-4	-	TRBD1	TGCGCCAGCAGCTTGGCAGGGACAGGGGGTGAAAAACTGTTTTTT	CASSLAGTGGEKLFF
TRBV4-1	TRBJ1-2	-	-	TGCGCCAGCAGCCAAGAATGGCGGTATGGCTACACCTTC	CASSQEWRYGYTF
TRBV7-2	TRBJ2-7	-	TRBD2	TGTGCCAGCACCACCGGGACTAGGAGCCACGAGCAGTACTTC	CASTTGTRSHEQYF
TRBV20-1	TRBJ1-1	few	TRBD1	TGCAGTGCTTCAGGGGGTTTCGAAGCTTTCTTT	CSASGGFEAFF
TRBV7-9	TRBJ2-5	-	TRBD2	TGTGCCAGCAGCAAGGGACTAGCGGGAGGGCCCTCGGAGACCCAGTACTTC	CASSKGLAGGPSETQYF
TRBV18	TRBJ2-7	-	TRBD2	TGTGCCAGCTCACGGTCCTTCGGGAGGGGTTCCTACGAGCAGTACTTC	CASSRSFGRGSYEQYF
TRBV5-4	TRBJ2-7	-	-	TGTGCCAGCAGCTCGTCCTACGAGCAGTACTTC	CASSSSYEQYF
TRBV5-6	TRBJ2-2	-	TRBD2	TGTGCCAGCAGCTTACTAGCGGGAAGGGGGGAGCTGTTTTTT	CASSLLAGRGELFF
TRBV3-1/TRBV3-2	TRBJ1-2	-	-	TGTGCCAGCAGCCAGTTCGGAGGGGTCTATGGCTACACCTTC	CASSQFGGVYGYTF
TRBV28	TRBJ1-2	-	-	TGTGCCAGCAGTCCACTAGGTTATGGCTACACCTTC	CASSPLGYGYTF
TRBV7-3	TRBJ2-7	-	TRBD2	TGTGCCAGCAGCGAAGGTAGCGGGAGCCGAGAGCAGTACTTC	CASSEGSGSREQYF
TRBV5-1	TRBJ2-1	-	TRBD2	TGCGCCAGCAGCTTGGCCGGGATGGCGGGAGCTGTGCAGTTCTTC	CASSLAGMAGAVQFF
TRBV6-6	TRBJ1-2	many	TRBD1	TGTGCCAGCGCATTAGGTCAAGGGGGCCGATATGGCTACACCTTC	CASALGQGGRYGYTF
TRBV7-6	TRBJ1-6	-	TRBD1	TGTGCCAGCAGCCCGACAGGGAATTCACCCCTCCACTTT	CASSPTGNSPLHF
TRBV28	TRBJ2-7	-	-	TGTGCCAGCAGTCCACCCGCGGACGAGCAGTACTTC	CASSPPADEQYF
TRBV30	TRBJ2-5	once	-	TGTGCCTGGAGCTACCAAGAGACCCAGTACTTC	CAWSYQETQYF
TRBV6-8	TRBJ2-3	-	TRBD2	TGTGCCAGCACCGGGCCGGGGGGGGATACGCAGTATTTT	CASTGPGGDTQYF
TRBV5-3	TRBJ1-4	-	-	TGTGCCAGAAGCTTGGAAATTAAAGGGGCCCCTCTGGGCTGTGAAAAACTGTTTTTT	CARSLEIKGAPLGCEKLFF
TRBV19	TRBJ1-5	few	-	TGTGCCGGTGGGGAGGATAGCAATCAGCCCCAGCATTTT	CAGGEDSNQPQHF
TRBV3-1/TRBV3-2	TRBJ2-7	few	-	TGTGCCAGCATAATGAGGTCGACTTTCTACGAGCAGTACTTC	CASIMRSTFYEQYF